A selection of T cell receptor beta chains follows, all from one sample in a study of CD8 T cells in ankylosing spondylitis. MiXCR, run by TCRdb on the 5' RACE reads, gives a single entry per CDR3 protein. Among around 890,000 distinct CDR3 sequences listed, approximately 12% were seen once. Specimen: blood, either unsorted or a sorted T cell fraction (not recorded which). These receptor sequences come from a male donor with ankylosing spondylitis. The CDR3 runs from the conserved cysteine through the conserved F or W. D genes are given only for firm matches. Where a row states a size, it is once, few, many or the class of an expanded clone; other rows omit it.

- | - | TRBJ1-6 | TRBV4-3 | TGCGCCAGCAGCCAAGATGGGAACCAGAATTCACCCCTCCACTTT | CASSQDGNQNSPLHF
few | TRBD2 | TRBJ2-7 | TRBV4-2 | TGTGCCAGCAGCCAAGATTGGACTAGTAATTACTACGAGCAGTACTTC | CASSQDWTSNYYEQYF
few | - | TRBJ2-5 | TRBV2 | TGTGCCAGTCGTTGGAGCGAATCACAAGAGACCCAGTACTTC | CASRWSESQETQYF
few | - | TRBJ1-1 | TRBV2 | TGTGCCAGCAGTGAACAGGGCGGGATGAACACTGAAGCTTTCTTT | CASSEQGGMNTEAFF
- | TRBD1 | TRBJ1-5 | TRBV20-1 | TGCAGTGCTAGCGGGACAGGGATGGGCAATCAGCCCCAGCATTTT | CSASGTGMGNQPQHF
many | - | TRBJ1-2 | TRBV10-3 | TGTGCCATCAGTGAACCTACATGGGGCTACACCTTC | CAISEPTWGYTF
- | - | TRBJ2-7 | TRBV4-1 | TGCGCCAGCAGCCATCCCCGGGACATACCAAACTACGAGCAGTACTTC | CASSHPRDIPNYEQYF
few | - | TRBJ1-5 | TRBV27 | TGTGCCAGCGCGACACTGGGGAGTAATCAGCCCCAGCATTTT | CASATLGSNQPQHF
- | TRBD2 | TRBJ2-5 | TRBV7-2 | TGTGCCAGCAGCAGGACGACTAGCGGGAGGAAAGGAGAGACCCAGTACTTC | CASSRTTSGRKGETQYF
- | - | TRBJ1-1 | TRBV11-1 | TGTGCCAGCAGCTCGAGCCGGGCTCTCACGATGAACACTGAAGCTTTCTTT | CASSSSRALTMNTEAFF
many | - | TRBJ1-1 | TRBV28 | TGTGCCAGCAGTTTTCCCCAGGGCACTGAAGCTTTCTTT | CASSFPQGTEAFF
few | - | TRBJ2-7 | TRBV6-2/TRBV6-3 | TGTGCCAGCGGGAGTGGAACCTACGAGCAGTACTTC | CASGSGTYEQYF
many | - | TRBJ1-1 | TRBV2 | TGTGCCAGCAGCAGAAGGAACACTGAAGCTTTCTTT | CASSRRNTEAFF
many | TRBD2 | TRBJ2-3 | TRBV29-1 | TGCAGCGTTGAAGATCTTCTAGCGGGCCCAGATACGCAGTATTTT | CSVEDLLAGPDTQYF
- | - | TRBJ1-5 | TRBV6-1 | TGTGCCAGCAGCCCTTTCGGGTTAAATCAGCCCCAGCATTTT | CASSPFGLNQPQHF
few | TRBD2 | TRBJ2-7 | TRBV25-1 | TGTGCCAGCAGTGCTGCGGGGGGTGGCAACGAGCAGTACTTC | CASSAAGGGNEQYF
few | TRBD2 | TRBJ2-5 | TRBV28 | TGTGCCAGCAGTTCCAGGGGACTAGCGGGACAAGAGACCCAGTACTTC | CASSSRGLAGQETQYF
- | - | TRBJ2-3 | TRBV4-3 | TGCGCCAGCAGCCAAGGGGGGGGCAGTATTGGGACAGATACGCAGTATTTT | CASSQGGGSIGTDTQYF
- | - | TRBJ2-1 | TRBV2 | TGTGCCAGCAGTGACGCAGCCGGCCCGGGGAATGAGCAGTTCTTC | CASSDAAGPGNEQFF
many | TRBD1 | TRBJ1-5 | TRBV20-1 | TGCAGTGCTTTCAGACAGGGTGATCAGCCCCAGCATTTT | CSAFRQGDQPQHF
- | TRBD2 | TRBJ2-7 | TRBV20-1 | TGCAGTGCTAGAGATCAGGGGGGACTAGCGCGATCGGGGGAGCAGTACTTC | CSARDQGGLARSGEQYF
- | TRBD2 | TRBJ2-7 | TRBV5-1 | TGCGCCAGCAGCTCGACGAATAGCGGGAGGATCCACGAGCAGTACTTC | CASSSTNSGRIHEQYF
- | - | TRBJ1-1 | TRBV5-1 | TGCGCCAGCAGCCCCCTGGGACCGCGGGACACTGAAGCTTTCTTT | CASSPLGPRDTEAFF
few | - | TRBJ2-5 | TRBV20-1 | TGCAGTGCTCCGGTCGGAGGGGCCTTGACCCAGTACTTC | CSAPVGGALTQYF
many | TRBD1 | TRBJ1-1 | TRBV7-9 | TGTGCCAGCAGCTATGGACAGGGGGCCCCGAACACTGAAGCTTTCTTT | CASSYGQGAPNTEAFF
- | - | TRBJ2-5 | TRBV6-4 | TGTGCCAGCAGTGACTACCCAGGACAAGAGACCCAGTACTTC | CASSDYPGQETQYF
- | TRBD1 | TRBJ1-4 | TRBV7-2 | TGTGCCAGCAGCCCAGACAGGGAAACACTGTTTTTT | CASSPDRETLFF
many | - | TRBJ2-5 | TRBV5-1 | TGCGCCAGCAGCTTGGGGAGTAGACGAGAGACCCAGTACTTC | CASSLGSRRETQYF
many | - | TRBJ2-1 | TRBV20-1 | TGCAGTGCTAGAGGGCAGGACTTGCGGTTCTTC | CSARGQDLRFF
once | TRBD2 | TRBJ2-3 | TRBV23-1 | TGCGCCAGCAGCCCCCTAGCGGGAGGGCCTGGGGTCACAGATACGCAGTATTTT | CASSPLAGGPGVTDTQYF
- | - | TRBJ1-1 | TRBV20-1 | TGCAGTGCTAGAGATACAGGCAAGGGCACTGAAGCTTTCTTT | CSARDTGKGTEAFF
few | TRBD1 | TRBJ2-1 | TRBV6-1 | TGTGCCAGCAACCCGGGACAGGGCATTGGTGAGCAGTTCTTC | CASNPGQGIGEQFF
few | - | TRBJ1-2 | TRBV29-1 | TGCAGCGTTGATCCCGTACAGGGTCCTGGCTACACCTTC | CSVDPVQGPGYTF
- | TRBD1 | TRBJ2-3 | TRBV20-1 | TGCAGTGCTAGAGATGAGAGGGGGCTTGGGGATACGCAGTATTTT | CSARDERGLGDTQYF
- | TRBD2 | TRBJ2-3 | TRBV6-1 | TGTGCCAGCAGTACAACTAGCGGGGCCACAGATACGCAGTATTTT | CASSTTSGATDTQYF
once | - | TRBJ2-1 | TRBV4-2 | TGTGCCAGCAGCCAAGTTGGGGGGAGGACCTACAATGAGCAGTTCTTC | CASSQVGGRTYNEQFF
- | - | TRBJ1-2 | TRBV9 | TGTGCCAGCAGCGTAAACTCCCGGGGGGCCTCGGGCTATGGCTACACCTTC | CASSVNSRGASGYGYTF
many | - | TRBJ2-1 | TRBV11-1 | TGTGCCAGCAGCCGGGTCACCCTGCAATTCCACAATGAGCAGTTCTTC | CASSRVTLQFHNEQFF
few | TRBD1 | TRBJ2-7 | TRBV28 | TGTGCCAGCGCCGGAGGTGGGACAGGGCGCCACGAGCAGTACTTC | CASAGGGTGRHEQYF
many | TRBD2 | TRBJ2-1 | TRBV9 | TGTGCCAGCAGCATTACAGCGGGAGGTAACACCTACAATGAGCAGTTCTTC | CASSITAGGNTYNEQFF
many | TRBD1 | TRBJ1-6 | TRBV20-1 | TGCAGTGCTAGTCATTCAGGGGGTAATTCACCCCTCCACTTT | CSASHSGGNSPLHF
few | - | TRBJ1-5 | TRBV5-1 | TGCGCCAGCAGCCCGGGACCTAGCAATCAGCCCCAGCATTTT | CASSPGPSNQPQHF
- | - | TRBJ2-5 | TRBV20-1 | TGCAGTGCCCCCTCTAGAGGGACCCAGTACTTC | CSAPSRGTQYF
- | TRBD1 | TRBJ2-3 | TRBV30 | TGTGCCTGGAGTATGGACAGGCCCACTTCAGATACGCAGTATTTT | CAWSMDRPTSDTQYF
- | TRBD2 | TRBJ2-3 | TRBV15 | TGTGCCACCAGCAGAGCGAGCGGGAGTGAGGTAGATACGCAGTATTTT | CATSRASGSEVDTQYF
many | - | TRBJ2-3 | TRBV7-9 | TGTGCCAGCAGCTTAGCGGGGCGGAATACGCAGTATTTT | CASSLAGRNTQYF
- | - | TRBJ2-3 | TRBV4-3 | TGCGCCAGCAGCCAGAACCCTAGCACAGATACGCAGTATTTT | CASSQNPSTDTQYF
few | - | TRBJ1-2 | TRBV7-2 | TGTGCCAGCAGCCCGTACGGGGCGGGCTATGGCTACACCTTC | CASSPYGAGYGYTF
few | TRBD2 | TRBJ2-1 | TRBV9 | TGTGCCAGCAACCAGGAAGCGGGACGTAATGAGCAGTTCTTC | CASNQEAGRNEQFF
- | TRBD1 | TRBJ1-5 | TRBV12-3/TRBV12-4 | TGTGCCAGCAGCCCATCGACCGGGACAGGGATCCTTCAGCCCCAGCATTTT | CASSPSTGTGILQPQHF
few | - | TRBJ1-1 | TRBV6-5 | TGTGCCAGCATTCGGGGCACTGAAGCTTTCTTT | CASIRGTEAFF